This T cell receptor (beta chain) was profiled in a study of cytomegalovirus exposure and HLA in healthy donors. Comments on this clone: The antigen remains unidentified.

Both 60 Vbeta primers and 13 Jbeta primers went into the PCR. Measured with immunoSEQ multiplex PCR; TCRdb has only the in-frame clones, and not every one. The sample lists some 190,000 clones, about 80% occurring once. Points from the study as a whole: Later work found that TCR association rates differed between HLA loci; DRB1 had the most and HLA-C the fewest. Several of the most significant clusters appeared linked to common viral pathogens, based on a later analysis.

Germline V gene lookup returns CDR1 SNHLY and CDR2 FYNNEI. Germline trimming cut 5 bases from V and 1 base from J; bases unmatched to any gene: 4. The CDR3 loop spans 14 amino acids. The chain couples TRBV2 to TRBJ2-5; 7 nucleotides match TRBD2. The TCR was taken from a woman under 40 in good health and CMV-seropositive. What was sequenced was PBMCs. The CDR3 is CASSLASGQETQYF. The CDR3 coding sequence is TGTGCCAGCAGTTTAGCTAGCGGCCAAGAGACCCAGTACTTC.